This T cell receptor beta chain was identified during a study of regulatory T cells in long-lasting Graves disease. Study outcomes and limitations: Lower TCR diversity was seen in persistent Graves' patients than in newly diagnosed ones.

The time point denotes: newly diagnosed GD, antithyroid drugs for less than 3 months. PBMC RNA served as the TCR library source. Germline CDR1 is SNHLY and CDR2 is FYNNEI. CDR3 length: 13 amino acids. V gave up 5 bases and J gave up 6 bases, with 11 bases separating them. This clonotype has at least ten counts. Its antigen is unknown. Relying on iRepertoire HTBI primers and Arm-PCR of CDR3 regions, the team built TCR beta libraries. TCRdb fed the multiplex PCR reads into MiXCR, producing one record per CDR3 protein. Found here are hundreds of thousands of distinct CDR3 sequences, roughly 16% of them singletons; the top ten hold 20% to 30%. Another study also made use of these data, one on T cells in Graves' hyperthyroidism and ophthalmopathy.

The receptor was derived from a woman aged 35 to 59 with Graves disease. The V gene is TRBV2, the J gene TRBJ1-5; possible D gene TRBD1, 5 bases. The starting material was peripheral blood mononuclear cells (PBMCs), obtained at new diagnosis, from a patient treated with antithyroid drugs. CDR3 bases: TGTGCCAGCAGTCCCCGGGACGGTCAGCCCCAGCATTTT. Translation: CASSPRDGQPQHF.